This section outlines one TCR beta chain sequence together with its context. Germline loops: CDR1 MDHEN, CDR2 SYDVKM. This CDR3 contains 11 residues. Trimming stripped 5 bases from V and 2 bases from J, with 4 bases between. The entry originates in a study of blood T cell repertoires in COVID-19. TCRdb's copy holds only in-frame clones and misses some; the assay was immunoSEQ multiplex PCR. Of 150,000 to 200,000 clones in the sample, roughly 82% were seen once. The rearrangement uses TRBV28 and TRBJ2-7, with D unresolved. The receptor's source is a woman in her sixties with acute COVID-19. The source material was PBMCs or T cells enriched from blood (not recorded which). CDR3 protein: CASSPAYEQYF. The DNA for the CDR3 is TGTGCCAGCAGTCCCGCCTACGAGCAGTACTTC.